Following are 19 T cell receptor beta chains from one sample sequenced in a study of immune evolution from preneoplasia to lung adenocarcinoma. Libraries were prepared by immunoSEQ multiplex PCR; TCRdb keeps only in-frame clonotypes and omits some of them. The sample has about 14,000 clones, roughly 80% seen once. The specimen was FFPE minimally invasive lung adenocarcinoma tissue. Receptor source: a person aged 70 to 85 with lung adenocarcinoma.

The V and J genes are TRBV7-3 and TRBJ2-7, with 15 bases identical to TRBD2. The CDR3 consists of 20 residues. Germline values: CDR1 SGHTA, CDR2 FQGTGA. After removal of 4 bases from V and 5 bases from J, the junction contained 18 bases not matched to a gene. CDR3 in amino acids: CASSWEKKPGLAGGTHEQYF. DNA of the CDR3: TGTGCCAGCAGCTGGGAGAAAAAGCCGGGACTAGCGGGGGGTACCCACGAGCAGTACTTC.

This clone was recorded a few times. This chain connects TRBV6-5 to TRBJ1-1, with D unclear. V was trimmed by 8 bases and J by 4 bases, leaving 14 bases between them. Per the germline V gene, CDR1 is MNHEY and CDR2 is SVGAGI. The CDR3 covers 13 residues. The CDR3 DNA sequence: TGTGCCAGCGGTAGGTTACGGAGCACTGAAGCTTTCTTT. Translating it yields CASGRLRSTEAFF.

The rearrangement uses TRBV7-7 and TRBJ2-5; the D gene is possibly TRBD2 (5 bases). This CDR3 comprises 13 residues. Germline values: CDR1 SSHAT, CDR2 FNYEAQ (reference sequence). CDR3 protein: CASASSRGETQYF. The CDR3, as DNA: TGTGCTAGCGCCTCGTCACGCGGGGAGACCCAGTACTTC.

This sequence joins TRBV7-2 and TRBJ2-1; 13 bases map to TRBD2. Germline CDR1 SGHTA, CDR2 FQGNSA. The CDR3 loop spans 15 amino acids. J lost 7 bases, V lost 4 bases, and 4 bases had no gene match. CDR3 sequence: CASSSAGLAGNEQFF. In DNA, the CDR3 is TGTGCCAGCAGCTCCGCGGGACTAGCGGGAAATGAGCAGTTCTTC. Full variable domain (remainder filled in from reference TRBV7-2 and TRBJ2-1): GAGVSQSPSNKVTEKGKDVELRCDPISGHTALYWYRQSLGQGLEFLIYFQGNSAPDKSGLPSDRFSAERTGGSVSTLTIQRTQQEDSAVYLCASSSAGLAGNEQFFGPGTRLTVL.

CDR3 sequence (DNA): TGTGCTAGTGGTTTGTCAGGTCTAGGACAGCCCCAGCATTTT. It specifies CASGLSGLGQPQHF. V usage is TRBV12-5 and J usage is TRBJ1-5; D uncertain. Trimming removed 2 bases from V and 7 bases from J, with 12 bases in between. The CDR3 loop spans 14 amino acids. Per germline, CDR1 LGHNT and CDR2 FRNRAP.

The V call is TRBV10-3, the J call TRBJ1-3; D unclear. Germline-derived CDR1 and CDR2 are ENHRY and SYGVKD. There are 13 residues in the CDR3. V was clipped by 6 bases and J by 2 bases, with 8 bases between them. In DNA, the CDR3 is TGTGCCATCAGGACTGAGGCTGGAAACACCATATATTTT. Translation: CAIRTEAGNTIYF.

This clone was seen a handful of times. The J gene is TRBJ2-5, the V gene TRBV11-2; D ambiguous. The CDR3 has 15 amino acids. CDR1 is SGHAT and CDR2 is FQNNGV in the germline V gene. Trimming cost V 5 bases and J 0 bases, with 13 bases left between them. The CDR3 is CASSQKTENQETQYF. The CDR3 DNA sequence: TGTGCCAGCAGCCAAAAAACCGAAAACCAAGAGACCCAGTACTTC.

This chain uses TRBV30 with TRBJ1-1; 8 bases are shared with TRBD1. V lost 5 bases, J lost 10 bases, and 15 bases stayed unmatched. The germline gives CDR1 GTSNPN, CDR2 SVGIG (reference sequence). The CDR3 is made up of 14 amino acids. The DNA for the CDR3 is TGTGCCTGGGAACCGGGACAGGTCGGGGGAGGAGCTTTCTTT. This sequence encodes CAWEPGQVGGGAFF.

This clone appeared once. The gene calls are TRBV9 and TRBJ2-5; either TRBD1 or TRBD2 may supply D (5 bases each). CDR3 length: 18 amino acids. Germline CDR1 SGDLS, CDR2 YYNGEE. With 3 bases removed from V and 0 bases from J, the gap between germline ends came to 21 bases. CDR3 region: CASSGGAEAYTYQETQYF. The CDR3 DNA follows: TGTGCCAGCAGCGGAGGGGCAGAGGCTTATACATACCAAGAGACCCAGTACTTC. The full variable domain, rest sourced from reference TRBV9 and TRBJ2-5, is DSGVTQTPKHLITATGQRVTLRCSPRSGDLSVYWYQQSLDQGLQFLIQYYNGEERAKGNILERFSAQQFPDLHSELNLSSLELGDSALYFCASSGGAEAYTYQETQYFGPGTRLLVL.

The rearrangement uses TRBV6-5 and TRBJ2-7; TRBD1 matches 8 bases. Germline V gene lookup returns CDR1 MNHEY and CDR2 SVGAGI. This CDR3 is built from 15 residues. J gave up 4 bases and V 7 bases, and 12 bases lay outside the gene matches. CDR3 region: CASIDSRTGSYEQYF. For the CDR3, the DNA is TGTGCCAGCATCGATTCTAGGACAGGGTCGTACGAGCAGTACTTC.

The chain carries TRBV28 and TRBJ2-7; D could derive from TRBD1 or TRBD2 (5 bases each). CDR3 length: 13 amino acids. Trimming removed 8 bases at V and 1 base at J, with 12 bases between. Germline CDR1 MDHEN, CDR2 SYDVKM. CDR3 sequence (DNA): TGTGCCAGCTCTGGGACGGAGTCCTACGAGCAGTACTTC. Translating it yields CASSGTESYEQYF.

The rearrangement joins TRBV7-8 to TRBJ2-7; TRBD1 or TRBD2 may be the D gene (5 bases each). Trimming shortened V by 5 bases and J by 2 bases, and 13 bases separated the two germline ends. Germline CDR1 reads SGHVS; CDR2 reads FQNEAQ. The CDR3 length is 14 residues. The CDR3 DNA is TGTGCCAGCAGCCGCAGGCAGGGACCCTACGAGCAGTACTTC. Its translation is CASSRRQGPYEQYF.

This clone was seen a single time. This chain connects TRBV29-1 to TRBJ1-3; possibly TRBD1 for D (6 bases). CDR1 and CDR2 (germline): SQVTM, ANQGSEA. The V end lost 8 bases, the J end lost 2 bases, and 13 bases lay between the germline ends. CDR3 length equals 13 residues. Here the CDR3 DNA reads TGCAGCAGCCGGGACACTACTGGAAACACCATATATTTT. Its protein product is CSSRDTTGNTIYF.

V is TRBV5-1 and J is TRBJ2-1; the D gene is possibly TRBD1 (5 bases). Germline loops: CDR1 SGHRS, CDR2 YFSETQ. The CDR3 runs to 16 residues. Trimming pared 0 bases from V and 4 bases from J, leaving 14 bases between. CDR3: CASSLAGINNYNEQFF. The CDR3 DNA reads as TGCGCCAGCAGCTTGGCAGGGATAAATAATTACAATGAGCAGTTCTTC.

The V gene is TRBV25-1, the J gene TRBJ1-6; possible D gene TRBD1, 5 bases. Looked up from germline, CDR1 is MGHDK and CDR2 is SYGVNS. This CDR3 comprises 15 residues. Trimming took 4 bases from V and 6 from J, leaving 13 bases between them. The CDR3 protein is CASSATTDLNSPLHF. The CDR3 DNA sequence: TGTGCCAGCAGTGCTACGACAGATCTTAATTCACCCCTCCACTTT.

The chain couples TRBV6-1 to TRBJ2-1; no firm D call. The germline V gene has CDR1 MNHNS and CDR2 SASEGT. V was shortened by 5 bases and J by 1 base, with 9 bases between the two germline ends. The CDR3 totals 14 residues. Here the CDR3 DNA reads TGTGCCAGCAGTTTAAAGACTTCCTACAATGAGCAGTTCTTC. Its translation: CASSLKTSYNEQFF.

Turning to this clone: The junction departs from the called germline gene at one end, perhaps through a read error. This chain uses TRBV28 with TRBJ2-2; D might be TRBD2 (7 bases). This CDR3 has 14 residues. Germline CDR1 MDHEN, CDR2 SYDVKM. CDR3 loop: CATRGAGRTGEVFF. CDR3 bases: TGTGCTACCCGGGGGGCGGGTAGAACCGGGGAGGTGTTTTTT.

CDR3 loop: CASSLDRRGGELFF. Here the CDR3 DNA reads TGTGCCAGCAGCTTGGACAGAAGGGGGGGGGAGCTGTTTTTT. This chain uses TRBV5-4 with TRBJ2-2, with D tentatively TRBD1 (6 bases). Germline V gene data show CDR1 as SGHNT and CDR2 as YYREEE (reference sequence). V was clipped by 0 bases and J by 8 bases, with 11 bases between them. This CDR3 spans 14 amino acids.

The rearrangement joins TRBV29-1 to TRBJ1-2; D gene uncertain. The V gene's germline CDR1 is SQVTM and CDR2 ANQGSEA. Trimming removed 2 bases from V and 6 bases from J, with 10 bases in between. This CDR3 spans 12 amino acids. The CDR3 region is CSVESGFDGYTF. The DNA of the CDR3 is TGCAGCGTTGAATCGGGGTTCGATGGCTACACCTTC.